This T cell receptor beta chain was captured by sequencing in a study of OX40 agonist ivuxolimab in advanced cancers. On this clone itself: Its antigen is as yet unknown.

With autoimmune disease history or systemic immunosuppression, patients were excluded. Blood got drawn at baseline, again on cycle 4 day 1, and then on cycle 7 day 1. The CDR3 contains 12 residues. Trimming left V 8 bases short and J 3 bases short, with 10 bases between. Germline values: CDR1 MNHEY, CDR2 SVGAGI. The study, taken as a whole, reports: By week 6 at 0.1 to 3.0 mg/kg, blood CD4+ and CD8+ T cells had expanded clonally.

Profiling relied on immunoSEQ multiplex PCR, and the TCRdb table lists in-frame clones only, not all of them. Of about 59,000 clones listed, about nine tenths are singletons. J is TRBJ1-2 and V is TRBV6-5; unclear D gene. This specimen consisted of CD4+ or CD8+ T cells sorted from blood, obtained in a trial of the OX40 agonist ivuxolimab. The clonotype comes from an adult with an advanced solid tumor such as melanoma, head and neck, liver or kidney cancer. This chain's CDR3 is CASCNLDYGYTF. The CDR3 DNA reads TGTGCCAGCTGTAATCTGGACTATGGCTACACCTTC.